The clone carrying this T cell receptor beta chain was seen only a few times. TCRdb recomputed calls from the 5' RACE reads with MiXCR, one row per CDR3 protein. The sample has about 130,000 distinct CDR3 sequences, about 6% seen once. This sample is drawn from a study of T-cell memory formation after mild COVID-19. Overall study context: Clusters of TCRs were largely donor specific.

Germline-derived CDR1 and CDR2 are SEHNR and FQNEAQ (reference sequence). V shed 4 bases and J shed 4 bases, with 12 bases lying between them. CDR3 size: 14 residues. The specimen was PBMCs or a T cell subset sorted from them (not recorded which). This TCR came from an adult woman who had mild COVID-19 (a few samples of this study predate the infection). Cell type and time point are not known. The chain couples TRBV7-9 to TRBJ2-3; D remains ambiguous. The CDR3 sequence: CASSSFTGSDTQYF. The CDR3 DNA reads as TGTGCCAGCAGCTCGTTTACTGGATCAGATACGCAGTATTTT.